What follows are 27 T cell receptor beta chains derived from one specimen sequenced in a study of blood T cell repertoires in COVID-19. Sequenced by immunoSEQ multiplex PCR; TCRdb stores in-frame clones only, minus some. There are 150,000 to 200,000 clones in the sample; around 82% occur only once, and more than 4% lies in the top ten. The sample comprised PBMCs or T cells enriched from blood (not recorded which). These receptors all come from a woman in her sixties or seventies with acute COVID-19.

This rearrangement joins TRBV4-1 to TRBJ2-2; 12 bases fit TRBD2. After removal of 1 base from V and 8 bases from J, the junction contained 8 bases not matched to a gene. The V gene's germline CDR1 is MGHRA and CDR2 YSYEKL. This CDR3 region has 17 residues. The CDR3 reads CASSQGSSGGARGELFF. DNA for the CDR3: TGCGCCAGCAGCCAAGGGTCTAGCGGGGGGGCAAGAGGGGAGCTGTTTTTT.

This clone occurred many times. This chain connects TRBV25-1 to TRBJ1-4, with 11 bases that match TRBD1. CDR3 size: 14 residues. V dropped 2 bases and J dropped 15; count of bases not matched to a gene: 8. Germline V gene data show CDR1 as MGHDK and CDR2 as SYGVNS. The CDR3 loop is CASSERDRGEKVFF. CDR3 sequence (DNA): TGTGCCAGCAGTGAAAGGGACAGGGGGGAAAAGGTGTTTTTT.

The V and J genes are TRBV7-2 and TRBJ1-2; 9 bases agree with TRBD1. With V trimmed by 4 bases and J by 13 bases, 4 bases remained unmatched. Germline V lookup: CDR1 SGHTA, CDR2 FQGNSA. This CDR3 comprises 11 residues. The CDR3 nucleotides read TGTGCCAGCAGCTCCGGGACAGGGCTCACCTTC. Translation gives CASSSGTGLTF.

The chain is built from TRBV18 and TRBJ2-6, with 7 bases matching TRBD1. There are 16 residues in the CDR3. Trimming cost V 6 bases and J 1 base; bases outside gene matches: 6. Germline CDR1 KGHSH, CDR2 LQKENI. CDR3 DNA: TGTGCCAGCTCGACAGGGCCGTATTCTGGGGCCAACGTCCTGACTTTC. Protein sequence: CASSTGPYSGANVLTF. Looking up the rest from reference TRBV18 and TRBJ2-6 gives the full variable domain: NAGVMQNPRHLVRRRGQEARLRCSPMKGHSHVYWYRQLPEEGLKFMVYLQKENIIDESGMPKERFSAEFPKEGPSILRIQQVVRGDSAAYFCASSTGPYSGANVLTFGAGSRLTVL.

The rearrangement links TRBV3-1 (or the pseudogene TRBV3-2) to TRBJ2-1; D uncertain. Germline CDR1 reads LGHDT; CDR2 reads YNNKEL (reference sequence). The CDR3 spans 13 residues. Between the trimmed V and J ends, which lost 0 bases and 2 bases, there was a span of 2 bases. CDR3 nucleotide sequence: TGTGCCAGCAGCCAAGATACCTACAATGAGCAGTTCTTC. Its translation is CASSQDTYNEQFF.

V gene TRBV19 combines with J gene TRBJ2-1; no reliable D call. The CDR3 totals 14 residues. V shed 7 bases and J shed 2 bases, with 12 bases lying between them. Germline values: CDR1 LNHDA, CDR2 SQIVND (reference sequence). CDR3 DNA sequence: TGTGCCAGTAAGGCGAGGAGCGCCTACAATGAGCAGTTCTTC. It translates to CASKARSAYNEQFF. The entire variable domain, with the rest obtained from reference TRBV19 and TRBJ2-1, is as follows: DGGITQSPKYLFRKEGQNVTLSCEQNLNHDAMYWYRQDPGQGLRLIYYSQIVNDFQKGDIAEGYSVSREKKESFPLTVTSAQKNPTAFYLCASKARSAYNEQFFGPGTRLTVL.

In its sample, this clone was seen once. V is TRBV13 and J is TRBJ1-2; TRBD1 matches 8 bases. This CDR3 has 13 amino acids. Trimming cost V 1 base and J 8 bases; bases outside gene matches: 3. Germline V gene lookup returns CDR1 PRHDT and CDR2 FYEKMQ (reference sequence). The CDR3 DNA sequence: TGTGCCAGCAGCTTAGCAGGGGGCCCGGGCTACACCTTC. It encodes CASSLAGGPGYTF.

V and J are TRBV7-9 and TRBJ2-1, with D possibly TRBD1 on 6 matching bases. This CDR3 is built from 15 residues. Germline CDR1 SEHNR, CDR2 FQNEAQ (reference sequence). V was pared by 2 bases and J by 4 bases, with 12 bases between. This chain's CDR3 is CASSLTGRGYNEQFF. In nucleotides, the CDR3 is TGTGCCAGCAGCTTAACGGGCAGGGGATACAATGAGCAGTTCTTC.

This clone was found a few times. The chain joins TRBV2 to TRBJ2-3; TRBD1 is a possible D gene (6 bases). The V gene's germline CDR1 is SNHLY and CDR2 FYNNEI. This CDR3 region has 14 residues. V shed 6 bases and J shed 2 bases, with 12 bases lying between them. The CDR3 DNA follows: TGTGCCAGCAGAAAGACAGGAGTCACAGATACGCAGTATTTT. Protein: CASRKTGVTDTQYF.

The CDR3: CASSQRTALTEAFF. CDR3 coding DNA: TGTGCCAGCTCACAACGGACAGCCTTGACTGAAGCTTTCTTT. This rearrangement joins TRBV18 to TRBJ1-1, with a weak D call TRBD1 (6 bases). This CDR3 region has 14 residues. V shed 4 bases and J shed 5 bases, with 14 bases lying between them. CDR1 is KGHSH, CDR2 LQKENI, per germline.

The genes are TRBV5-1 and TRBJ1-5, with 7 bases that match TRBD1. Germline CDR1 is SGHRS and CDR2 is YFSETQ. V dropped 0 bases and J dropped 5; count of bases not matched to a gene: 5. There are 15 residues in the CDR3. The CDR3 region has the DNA TGCGCCAGCAGCTTGGGACAGGGATTTGATCAGCCCCAGCATTTT. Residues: CASSLGQGFDQPQHF.

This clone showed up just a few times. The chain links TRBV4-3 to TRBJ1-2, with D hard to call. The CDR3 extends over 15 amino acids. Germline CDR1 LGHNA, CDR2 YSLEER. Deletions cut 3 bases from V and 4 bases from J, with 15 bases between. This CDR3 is CASSQDGRELYGYTF. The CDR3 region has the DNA TGCGCCAGCAGCCAGGACGGGAGGGAACTCTATGGCTACACCTTC.

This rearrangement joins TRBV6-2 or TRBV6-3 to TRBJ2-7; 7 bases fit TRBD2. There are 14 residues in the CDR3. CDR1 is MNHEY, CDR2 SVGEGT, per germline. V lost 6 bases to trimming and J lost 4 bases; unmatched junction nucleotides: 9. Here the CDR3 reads CASSDPGLSYEQYV. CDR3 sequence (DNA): TGTGCCAGCAGCGACCCGGGACTATCATACGAGCAGTACGTC.

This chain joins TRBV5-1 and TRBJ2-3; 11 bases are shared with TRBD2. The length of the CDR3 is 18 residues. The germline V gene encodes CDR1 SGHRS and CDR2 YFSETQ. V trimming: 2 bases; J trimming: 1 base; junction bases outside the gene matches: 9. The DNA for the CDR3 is TGCGCCAGCAGCTTTACCGGGACTAGCGGAGACCGCACAGATACGCAGTATTTT. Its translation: CASSFTGTSGDRTDTQYF.

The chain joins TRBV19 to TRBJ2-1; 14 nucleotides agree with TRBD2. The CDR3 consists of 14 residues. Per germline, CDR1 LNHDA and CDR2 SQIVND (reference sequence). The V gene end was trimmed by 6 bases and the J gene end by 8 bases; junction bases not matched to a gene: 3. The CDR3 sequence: CASSRTSGRHEQFF. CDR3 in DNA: TGTGCCAGTAGCAGGACTAGCGGGAGGCATGAGCAGTTCTTC.

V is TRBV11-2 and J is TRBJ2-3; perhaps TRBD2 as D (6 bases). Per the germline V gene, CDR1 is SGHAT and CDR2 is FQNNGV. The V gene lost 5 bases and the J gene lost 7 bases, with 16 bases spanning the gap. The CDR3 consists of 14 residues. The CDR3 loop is CASSPGTPGHTQYF. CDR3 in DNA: TGTGCCAGCAGCCCGGGGACTCCGGGGCATACGCAGTATTTT.

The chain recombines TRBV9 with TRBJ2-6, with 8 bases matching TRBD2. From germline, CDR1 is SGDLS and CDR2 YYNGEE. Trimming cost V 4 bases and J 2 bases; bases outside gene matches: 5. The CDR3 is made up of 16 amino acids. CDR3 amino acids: CASSLTGGPGANVLTF. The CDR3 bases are TGTGCCAGCAGCCTTACGGGAGGGCCTGGGGCCAACGTCCTGACTTTC.

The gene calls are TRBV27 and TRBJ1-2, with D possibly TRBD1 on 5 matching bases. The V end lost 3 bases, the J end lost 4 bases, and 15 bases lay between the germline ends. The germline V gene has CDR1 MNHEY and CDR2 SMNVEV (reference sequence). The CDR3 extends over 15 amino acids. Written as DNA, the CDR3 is TGTGCCAGCAGTTTCAATCCACAGGCCCCCTATGGCTACACCTTC. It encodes CASSFNPQAPYGYTF.

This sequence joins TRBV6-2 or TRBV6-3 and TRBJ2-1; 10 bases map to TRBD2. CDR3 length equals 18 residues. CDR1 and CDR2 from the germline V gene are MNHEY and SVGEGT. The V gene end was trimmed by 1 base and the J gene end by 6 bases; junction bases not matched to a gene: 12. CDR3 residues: CASSYLSKRGGGSNEQFF. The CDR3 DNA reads TGTGCCAGCAGTTACTTATCTAAGCGGGGGGGCGGGAGCAATGAGCAGTTCTTC.

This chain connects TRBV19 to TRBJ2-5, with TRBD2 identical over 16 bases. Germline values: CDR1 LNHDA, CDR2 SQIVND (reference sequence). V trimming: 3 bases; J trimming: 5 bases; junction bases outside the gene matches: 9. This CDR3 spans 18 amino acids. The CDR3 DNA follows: TGTGCCAGTAGTATGGGACTAGCGGGGGGGCCGGGGCATGAGACCCAGTACTTC. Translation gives CASSMGLAGGPGHETQYF.

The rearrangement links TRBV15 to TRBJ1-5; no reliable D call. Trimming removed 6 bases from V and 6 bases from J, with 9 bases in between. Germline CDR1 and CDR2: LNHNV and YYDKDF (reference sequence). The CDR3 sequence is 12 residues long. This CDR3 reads CATREGGQPQHF. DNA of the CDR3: TGTGCCACCAGAGAAGGAGGTCAGCCCCAGCATTTT.

The CDR3 protein is CASSFSTGTGFYGYTF. CDR3 DNA sequence: TGTGCCAGCAGCTTCTCGACAGGGACTGGTTTCTATGGCTACACCTTC. The chain couples TRBV7-8 to TRBJ1-2, with TRBD1 matching over 7 bases. Trimming at V came to 3 bases and at J to 4 bases, leaving 11 bases not matched to a gene. Germline CDR1 reads SGHVS; CDR2 reads FQNEAQ. The CDR3 is 16 residues long.

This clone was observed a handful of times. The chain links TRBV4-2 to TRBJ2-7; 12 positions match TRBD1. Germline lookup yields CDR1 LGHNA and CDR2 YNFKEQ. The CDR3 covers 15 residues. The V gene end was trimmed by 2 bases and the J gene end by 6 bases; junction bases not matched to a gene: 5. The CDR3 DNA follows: TGTGCCAGCAGCCAACTAGGGACAGGGGGCGCCGAGCAGTACTTC. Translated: CASSQLGTGGAEQYF.

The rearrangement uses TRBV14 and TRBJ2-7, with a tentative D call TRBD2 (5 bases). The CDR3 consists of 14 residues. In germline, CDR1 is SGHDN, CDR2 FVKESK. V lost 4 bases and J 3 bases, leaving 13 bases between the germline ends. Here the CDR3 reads CASSPWTGFYEQYF. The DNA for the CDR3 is TGTGCCAGCAGCCCCTGGACTGGTTTCTACGAGCAGTACTTC.

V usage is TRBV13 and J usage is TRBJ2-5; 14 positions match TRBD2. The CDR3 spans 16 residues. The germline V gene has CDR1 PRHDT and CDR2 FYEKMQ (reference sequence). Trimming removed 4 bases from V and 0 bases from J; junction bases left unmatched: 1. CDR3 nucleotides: TGTGCCAGCAGCTCGGGACTAGCGGGGGACCAAGAGACCCAGTACTTC. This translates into CASSSGLAGDQETQYF.

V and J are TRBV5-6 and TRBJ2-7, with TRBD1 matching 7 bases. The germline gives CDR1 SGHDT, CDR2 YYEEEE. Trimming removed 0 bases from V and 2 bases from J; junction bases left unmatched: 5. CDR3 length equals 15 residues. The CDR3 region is CASSLEGAYPYEQYV. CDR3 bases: TGTGCCAGCAGCTTGGAGGGGGCGTACCCCTACGAGCAGTACGTC.

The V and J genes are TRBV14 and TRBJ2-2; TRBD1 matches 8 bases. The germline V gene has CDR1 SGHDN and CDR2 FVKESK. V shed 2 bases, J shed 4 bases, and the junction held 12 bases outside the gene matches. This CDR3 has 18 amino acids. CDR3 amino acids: CASSQLARQGTFTGELFF. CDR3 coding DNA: TGTGCCAGCAGCCAACTTGCCCGACAGGGGACTTTCACCGGGGAGCTGTTTTTT.